The rows below give T cell receptor beta chains drawn from one sample of a study of blood T cells in healthy people across ages. TCRdb re-called the 5' RACE reads through MiXCR, storing one row per CDR3 protein. Of some 670,000 distinct CDR3 sequences in the sample, 45% to 60% were seen once. The material sequenced was blood. The receptor set was obtained from a woman over 75 in good health. CDR3s include the opening cysteine and the closing phenylalanine or tryptophan. Fields, in order: CDR3 length, J gene, V gene, clone size, D gene, CDR3 DNA, CDR3 protein. The D gene is left open where the match is weak. Where a row states a size, it is once, few, many or the class of an expanded clone; other rows omit it.

>14|TRBJ1-4|TRBV13|-|TRBD1
TGTGCCAGCAGCACACAGGGGGTGGGTGAAAAACTGTTTTTT
CASSTQGVGEKLFF
>13|TRBJ2-1|TRBV6-5|many|-
TGTGCCAGCATGTTCGATAGCGGCAATGAGCAGTTCTTC
CASMFDSGNEQFF
>10|TRBJ1-2|TRBV7-9|few|-
TGTGCCAGCAAAGGCTATGGCTACACCTTC
CASKGYGYTF
>18|TRBJ2-6|TRBV12-3/TRBV12-4|-|-
TGTGCCAGCAGTCCCGACAGACTAGGTGTCTCTGGGGCCAACGTCCTGACTTTC
CASSPDRLGVSGANVLTF
>15|TRBJ1-6|TRBV5-1|-|-
TGCGCCAGCAGGTCCGGACAGATGAGAAATTCACCCCTCCACTTT
CASRSGQMRNSPLHF
>18|TRBJ2-6|TRBV6-2/TRBV6-3|-|-
TGTGCCAGCAGTCGAGCCGGGACAACTCTCTCTGGGGCCAACGTCCTGACTTTC
CASSRAGTTLSGANVLTF
>14|TRBJ2-3|TRBV7-2|many|TRBD2
TGTGCCAGCAGCTTCTTCGGGAGGGCAGATACGCAGTATTTT
CASSFFGRADTQYF
>13|TRBJ2-1|TRBV27|-|-
TGTGCCAGCAGTTTAAACTACGGCACAGAGCCGTTCTTC
CASSLNYGTEPFF
>15|TRBJ1-4|TRBV3-1|many|-
TGTGCCAGCAGCCAAACCCGGACAGTTAATGAAAAACTGTTTTTT
CASSQTRTVNEKLFF
>14|TRBJ2-1|TRBV20-1|-|-
TGCAGTGCTAGAGAGAAGGTAGAAGACAATGAGCAGTTCTTC
CSAREKVEDNEQFF
>16|TRBJ2-7|TRBV9|few|-
TGTGCCAGCAGCGTCGACTGGGGAAGGGGATACAATGAGCAGTACTTC
CASSVDWGRGYNEQYF
>19|TRBJ2-5|TRBV5-1|-|TRBD2
TGCGCCAGCAGCATTCCCCCGGGACTAGCGGGAGTTTCCTACAATGAGCAGTACTTC
CASSIPPGLAGVSYNEQYF
>18|TRBJ2-7|TRBV20-1|-|TRBD2
TGCAGTGCTAGAGATAAAACTAGCGGGGAAGCGCCTCCCTACGAGCAGTACTTC
CSARDKTSGEAPPYEQYF
>14|TRBJ2-3|TRBV20-1|many|-
TGCAGTGCTAGGCGACAGACCAGCACAGATACGCAGTATTTT
CSARRQTSTDTQYF